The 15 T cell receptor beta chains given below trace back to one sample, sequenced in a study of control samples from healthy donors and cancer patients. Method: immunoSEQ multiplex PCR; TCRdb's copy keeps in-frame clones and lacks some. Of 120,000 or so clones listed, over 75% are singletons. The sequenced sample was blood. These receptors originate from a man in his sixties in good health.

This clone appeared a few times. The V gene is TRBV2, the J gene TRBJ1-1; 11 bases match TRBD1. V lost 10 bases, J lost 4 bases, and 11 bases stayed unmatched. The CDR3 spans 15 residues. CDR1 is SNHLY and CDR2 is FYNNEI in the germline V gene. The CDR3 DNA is TGTGCCACCGCGGGACAGGGGGTTTTAGTCACTGAAGCTTTCTTT. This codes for CATAGQGVLVTEAFF.

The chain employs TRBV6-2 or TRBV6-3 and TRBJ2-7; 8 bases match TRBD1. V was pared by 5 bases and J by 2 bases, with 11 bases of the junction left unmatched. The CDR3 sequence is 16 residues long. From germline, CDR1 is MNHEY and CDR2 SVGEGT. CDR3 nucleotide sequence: TGTGCCAGCAGTACGAGCCGGACAGGGACAACCTACGAGCAGTACTTC. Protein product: CASSTSRTGTTYEQYF.

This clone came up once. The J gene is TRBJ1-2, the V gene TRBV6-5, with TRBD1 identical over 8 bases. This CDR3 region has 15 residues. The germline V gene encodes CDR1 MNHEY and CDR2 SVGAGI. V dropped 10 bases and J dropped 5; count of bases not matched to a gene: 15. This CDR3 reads CAIRKDRGARYGYTF. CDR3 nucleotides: TGTGCCATCAGAAAAGACAGGGGCGCGAGGTATGGCTACACCTTC.

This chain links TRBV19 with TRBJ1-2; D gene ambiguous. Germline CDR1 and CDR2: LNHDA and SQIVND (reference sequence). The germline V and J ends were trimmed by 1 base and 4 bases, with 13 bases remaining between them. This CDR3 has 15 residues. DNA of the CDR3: TGTGCCAGTAGTATAGGGCATTGGGAAAGCTATGGCTACACCTTC. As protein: CASSIGHWESYGYTF.

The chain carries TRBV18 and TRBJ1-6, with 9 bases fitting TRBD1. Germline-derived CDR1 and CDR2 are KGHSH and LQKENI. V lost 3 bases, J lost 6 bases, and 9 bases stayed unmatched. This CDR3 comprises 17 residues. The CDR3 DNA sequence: TGTGCCAGCTCACCCGTGACCGGGACAGGGAGTAATTCACCCCTCCACTTT. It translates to CASSPVTGTGSNSPLHF.

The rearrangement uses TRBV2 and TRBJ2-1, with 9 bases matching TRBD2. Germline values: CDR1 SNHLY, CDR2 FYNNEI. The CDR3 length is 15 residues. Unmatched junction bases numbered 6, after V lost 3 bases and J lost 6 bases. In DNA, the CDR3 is TGTGCCAGCAGTGACGAAGCGGGGGGATTCAATGAGCAGTTCTTC. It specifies CASSDEAGGFNEQFF.

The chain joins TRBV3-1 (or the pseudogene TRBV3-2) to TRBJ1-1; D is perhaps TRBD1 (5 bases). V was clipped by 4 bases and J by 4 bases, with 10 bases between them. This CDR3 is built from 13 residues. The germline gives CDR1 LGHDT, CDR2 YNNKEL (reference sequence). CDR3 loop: CASSRGLFTEAFF. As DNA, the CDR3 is TGTGCCAGCAGCCGGGGACTCTTCACTGAAGCTTTCTTT.

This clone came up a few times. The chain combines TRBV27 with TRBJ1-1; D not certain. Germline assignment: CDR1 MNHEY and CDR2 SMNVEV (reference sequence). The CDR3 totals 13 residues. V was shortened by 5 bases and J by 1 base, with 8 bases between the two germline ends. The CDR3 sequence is CASSQSGNTEAFF. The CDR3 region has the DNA TGTGCCAGCAGTCAATCAGGGAACACTGAAGCTTTCTTT.

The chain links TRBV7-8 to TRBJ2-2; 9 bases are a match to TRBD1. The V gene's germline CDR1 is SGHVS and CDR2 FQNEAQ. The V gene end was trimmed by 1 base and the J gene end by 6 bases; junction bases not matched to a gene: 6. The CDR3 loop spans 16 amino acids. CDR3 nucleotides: TGTGCCAGCAGCTTAGTGGGACAGGGAATAGCCGGGGAGCTGTTTTTT. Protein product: CASSLVGQGIAGELFF.

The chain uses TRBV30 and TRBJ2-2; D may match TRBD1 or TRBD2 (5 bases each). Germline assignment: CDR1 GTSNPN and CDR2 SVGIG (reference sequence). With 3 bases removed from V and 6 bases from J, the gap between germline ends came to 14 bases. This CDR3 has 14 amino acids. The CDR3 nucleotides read TGTGCCTGGAGGCCCGGGGCTGCACCCGGGGAGCTGTTTTTT. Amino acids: CAWRPGAAPGELFF.

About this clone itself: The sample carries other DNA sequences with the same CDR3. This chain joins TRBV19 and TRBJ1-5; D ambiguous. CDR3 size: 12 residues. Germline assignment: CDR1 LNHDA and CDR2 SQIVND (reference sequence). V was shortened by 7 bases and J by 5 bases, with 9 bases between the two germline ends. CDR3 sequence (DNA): TGTGCCAGTAATCTGGGGTATCAGCCCCAGCATTTT. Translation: CASNLGYQPQHF.

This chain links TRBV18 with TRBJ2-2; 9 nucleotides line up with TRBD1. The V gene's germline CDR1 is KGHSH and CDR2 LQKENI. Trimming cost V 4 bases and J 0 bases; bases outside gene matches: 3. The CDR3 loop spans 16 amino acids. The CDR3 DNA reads TGTGCCAGCTCACGCACAGGGGGCGCGAACACCGGGGAGCTGTTTTTT. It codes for CASSRTGGANTGELFF.

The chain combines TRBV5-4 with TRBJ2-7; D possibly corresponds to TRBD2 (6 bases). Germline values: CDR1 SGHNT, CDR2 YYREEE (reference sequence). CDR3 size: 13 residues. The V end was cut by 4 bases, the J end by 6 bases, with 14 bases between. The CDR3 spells CASSQPGAFEQYF. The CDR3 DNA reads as TGTGCCAGCAGCCAGCCGGGAGCCTTCGAGCAGTACTTC.

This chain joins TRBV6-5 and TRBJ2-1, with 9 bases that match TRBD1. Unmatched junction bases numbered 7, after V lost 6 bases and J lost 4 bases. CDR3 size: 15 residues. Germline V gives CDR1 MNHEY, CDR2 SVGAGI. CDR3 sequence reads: CASRQDRGGYNEQFF. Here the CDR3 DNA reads TGTGCCAGCAGACAAGACAGGGGGGGTTACAATGAGCAGTTCTTC.

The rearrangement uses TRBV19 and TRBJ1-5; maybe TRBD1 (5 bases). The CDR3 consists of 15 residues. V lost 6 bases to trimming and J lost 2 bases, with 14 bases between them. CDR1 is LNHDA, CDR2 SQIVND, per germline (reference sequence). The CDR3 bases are TGTGCCAGTAGCGACAGCCTTGGGGGCAATCAGCCCCAGCATTTT. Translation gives CASSDSLGGNQPQHF.